The 13 T cell receptor beta chains reported below all come from one sample, sequenced in a study of T-cell memory formation after mild COVID-19. TCRdb analysed the 5' RACE reads with MiXCR anew, one entry per CDR3 protein. The sample has roughly 500,000 distinct CDR3 sequences, around 20% seen once. Sequencing used PBMCs or a T cell subset sorted from them (not recorded which). The receptors stem from an adult woman who had mild COVID-19 (a few samples of this study predate the infection). Cell type and time point are not known.

The chain joins TRBV5-1 to TRBJ2-1; 13 nucleotides align to TRBD2. CDR1 and CDR2 from the germline V gene are SGHRS and YFSETQ. V shed 0 bases and J 9 bases; nucleotides not matched to a gene: 12. CDR3 length: 18 amino acids. CDR3 residues: CASSLATSGRASGGEQFF. CDR3 in DNA: TGCGCCAGCAGCTTGGCCACTAGCGGGAGGGCCTCGGGCGGTGAGCAGTTCTTC.

The rearrangement joins TRBV25-1 to TRBJ2-7; the D gene could be TRBD1 or TRBD2 (5 bases each). Trimming shortened V by 4 bases and J by 4 bases, and 11 bases separated the two germline ends. The germline gives CDR1 MGHDK, CDR2 SYGVNS. This CDR3 spans 13 amino acids. The CDR3 spells CASSVWGSYEQYF. As DNA, the CDR3 is TGTGCCAGCAGTGTTTGGGGGTCGTACGAGCAGTACTTC.

The chain recombines TRBV27 with TRBJ2-1, with D tentatively TRBD1 or TRBD2 (6 bases each). The CDR3 runs 13 residues. CDR1 and CDR2 (germline): MNHEY, SMNVEV (reference sequence). The V end was cut by 4 bases, the J end by 4 bases, with 8 bases between. The CDR3 region has the DNA TGTGCCAGCAGTTGGGGGGCTTACAATGAGCAGTTCTTC. It codes for CASSWGAYNEQFF.

The sample holds a few counts of this clonotype. V and J are TRBV7-3 and TRBJ2-5, with 7 bases fitting TRBD2. Germline CDR1 and CDR2: SGHTA and FQGTGA. CDR3 length: 16 residues. Trimming at V came to 3 bases and at J to 1 base, leaving 8 bases not matched to a gene. The CDR3 is CASSLSTREGQETQYF. The CDR3 DNA is TGTGCCAGCAGCTTGAGTACGAGGGAGGGCCAAGAGACCCAGTACTTC.

The CDR3 nucleotides read TGTGCCAGCAGCCCGATCAGGGTCACTGAAGCTTTCTTT. It yields the protein CASSPIRVTEAFF. The gene calls are TRBV7-2 and TRBJ1-1, with D possibly matching TRBD1 (5 bases). Germline values: CDR1 SGHTA, CDR2 FQGNSA. V lost 5 bases, J lost 4 bases, and 11 bases lay in between. The CDR3 covers 13 residues.

This chain connects TRBV14 to TRBJ2-2; possibly TRBD1 for D (5 bases). Per the germline V gene, CDR1 is SGHDN and CDR2 is FVKESK. CDR3 length: 16 amino acids. Trimming shortened V by 4 bases and J by 0 bases, and 12 bases separated the two germline ends. CDR3 bases: TGTGCCAGCAGCCGGAGAAGGGGCCCGAACACCGGGGAGCTGTTTTTT. The encoded protein is CASSRRRGPNTGELFF.

This clonotype showed up just a few times. V and J are TRBV12-3 or TRBV12-4 and TRBJ2-3; no firm D call. Trimming stripped 3 bases from V and 6 bases from J, with 10 bases between. There are 13 residues in the CDR3. CDR3 sequence: CASSFAHGDTQYF. The CDR3 DNA reads as TGTGCCAGCAGTTTTGCCCATGGGGATACGCAGTATTTT.

CDR3 region: CASSQDWGRDYEQYF. The DNA for the CDR3 is TGTGCCAGCAGCCAAGATTGGGGCAGGGACTACGAGCAGTACTTC. The chain links TRBV14 to TRBJ2-7, with D possibly matching TRBD1 (5 bases). This CDR3 has 15 amino acids. Germline V gene data show CDR1 as SGHDN and CDR2 as FVKESK. Trimming removed 0 bases from V and 3 bases from J, with 12 bases in between.

In this sample, this clonotype turned up a few times. The V gene is TRBV29-1, the J gene TRBJ1-2; D is undetermined. There are 13 residues in the CDR3. CDR1 and CDR2 from the germline V gene are SQVTM and ANQGSEA. V was cut by 7 bases and J by 4 bases, with 16 bases left in between. The CDR3 coding sequence is TGCAGCGCCTCAGGTGGGGTGGGCTATGGCTACACCTTC. Translating it yields CSASGGVGYGYTF.

This chain links TRBV5-1 with TRBJ1-2; TRBD1 aligns across 8 bases. CDR3 length: 17 amino acids. V lost 0 bases, J lost 0 bases, and 7 bases stayed unmatched. Germline V CDR1 and CDR2: SGHRS, YFSETQ. CDR3 amino acids: CASSLDPQGASNYGYTF. The DNA of the CDR3 is TGCGCCAGCAGCTTGGACCCCCAGGGGGCGTCTAACTATGGCTACACCTTC.

This chain uses TRBV5-1 with TRBJ1-1; TRBD1 agrees at 7 bases. Looked up from germline, CDR1 is SGHRS and CDR2 is YFSETQ. Unmatched junction bases numbered 6, after V lost 3 bases and J lost 4 bases. This CDR3 region has 14 residues. CDR3 DNA sequence: TGCGCCAGCAGCTCCGACAGGGTATCCACTGAAGCTTTCTTT. This gives the protein CASSSDRVSTEAFF.

The table lists this clonotype with a few counts. Here the CDR3 reads CASSPGASHGELFF. The DNA for the CDR3 is TGTGCCAGCAGCCCCGGGGCGTCACACGGGGAGCTGTTTTTT. The chain recombines TRBV6-2 or TRBV6-3 with TRBJ2-2; D assignment may be TRBD1 or TRBD2 (5 bases each). The CDR3 has 14 residues. V gave up 6 bases and J gave up 7 bases, with 15 bases separating them. Germline loops: CDR1 MNHEY, CDR2 SVGEGT.

V gene TRBV29-1 combines with J gene TRBJ2-2, with D uncertain. CDR3 length: 13 amino acids. Trimming took off 4 bases at V and 6 bases at J, with 12 bases between the two ends. Germline values: CDR1 SQVTM, CDR2 ANQGSEA. CDR3 loop: CSVVGSYAGELFF. CDR3 nucleotide sequence: TGCAGCGTTGTAGGGTCGTATGCCGGGGAGCTGTTTTTT.